The clone carrying this TCR beta chain was detected ten times or more. Its specificity is not known. The CDR3 loop spans 13 amino acids. Germline V lookup: CDR1 SEHNR, CDR2 FQNEAQ (reference sequence). The V end was cut by 1 base, the J end by 10 bases, with 13 bases between. Hyperthyroidism, newly diagnosed and lasting under 2 months, affected patients aged 18 to 65. The study based diagnoses on clinical symptoms, serum thyroxine and TRAb, thyroid ultrasound and orbital computed tomography. It was RNA transcripts that yielded the amplified TCR beta CDR3 regions. HTBI primers were employed in a first-round RT-PCR of the TCR CDR3. TCRdb independently ran MiXCR on the multiplex PCR reads; one entry per CDR3 protein. The table has around 350,000 distinct CDR3 sequences, more than 15% seen once; the top ten hold about a quarter. This entry comes from a study of T cells in Graves' hyperthyroidism and ophthalmopathy. Study-wide findings and caveats: Patients with ophthalmopathy were separated from those with stable hyperthyroidism by a 13 V-J model. Most thyroid clonotypes that were expanded above 0.001 also turned up in blood.

The sequence came from a young woman with Graves' hyperthyroidism that later progressed to Graves' ophthalmopathy. The specimen was blood. The V call is TRBV7-9, the J call TRBJ1-2, with no clear D. CDR3 DNA sequence: TGTGCCAGCAGCTTAGAGGTCTCAGCTGTCTACACCTTC. Amino acids: CASSLEVSAVYTF.